The clone carrying this TCR beta chain was recorded once. Its antigen is not known. These data come from a study of vaccination and CD4 T cells after COVID-19. Treatment noted: roughly ten-day PBMC culture with coronavirus spike peptide pools or control peptides (ViraFEST assay). In this cohort, PCR tests turned positive between March and December 2020, predating US Alpha, Beta and Delta variants. The V and J ends lost 0 bases and 6 bases respectively, with 9 bases between them. Germline CDR1 is LNHNV and CDR2 is YYDKDF (reference sequence). This CDR3 has 13 residues. Sequencing of the DNA from cultured CD4+ T cells was carried out with the Oncomine TCR Beta short-read assay. TCRdb processed the PCR reads anew with MiXCR; each CDR3 protein has one entry. The table has some 15,000 distinct CDR3 sequences, around 37% seen once.

The sample taken for sequencing was cultured CD4+ T cells from blood. The chain combines TRBV15 with TRBJ2-7; D is ambiguous. This TCR was sampled from a human donor with COVID-19. CDR3 bases: TGTGCCACCAGCAGAGATCAAAGGTCCGAGCAGTACTTC. Its translation is CATSRDQRSEQYF. Variable domain in full (rest from reference TRBV15 and TRBJ2-7): DAMVIQNPRYQVTQFGKPVTLSCSQTLNHNVMYWYQQKSSQAPKLLFHYYDKDFNNEADTPDNFQSRRPNTSFCFLDIRSPGLGDTAMYLCATSRDQRSEQYFGPGTRLTVT.